The T cell receptor beta chain described here comes from a study of T cells in Graves' hyperthyroidism and ophthalmopathy. On the study more broadly: The initial diagnosis was the point when peripheral blood was collected, ahead of any treatment.

The CDR3 covers 14 residues. V was clipped by 2 bases and J by 2 bases, with 8 bases between them. Amplified regions were TCR beta CDR3 sequences from RNA transcripts. A set of HTBI primers served as the primers for a first-round RT-PCR of the TCR CDR3. One entry per CDR3 protein, called by TCRdb with MiXCR from the multiplex PCR reads. This table holds about 590,000 distinct CDR3 sequences, approximately 14% found once. This clonotype was detected many times. Its antigen is unknown. Disease duration was under 3 months in the ophthalmopathy patients, who also had a Clinical Activity Score of at least 3 and a NOSPECS grade of at least 4. Extraction of PBMCs used 9 to 10 ml of fresh peripheral blood. Study-wide findings and caveats: By a 13 V-J model, ophthalmopathy was set apart from stable hyperthyroidism.

Sequencing was done on a sample of blood. The chain combines TRBV12-3 or TRBV12-4 with TRBJ2-3, with a possible D match to TRBD1 (5 bases). This TCR derives from a woman younger than 30 with Graves' ophthalmopathy. The CDR3: CASSLQGVTDTQYF. Written as DNA, the CDR3 is TGTGCCAGCAGTTTACAAGGGGTCACAGATACGCAGTATTTT.